These 2 T cell receptor beta chains were all obtained from the same sample, sequenced in a study of identical twins. One entry per CDR3 protein results from TCRdb running MiXCR on the 5' RACE reads. The table shows hundreds of thousands of distinct CDR3 sequences, with roughly 18% occurring only once. These same data were also listed under a study on T cells expressing NK-cell markers.

The sequenced sample was PBMCs. These receptors came from a woman aged 18-29 years in good health.

This rearrangement joins TRBV9 to TRBJ2-7, with no clear D. V shed 7 bases and J shed 2 bases, with 13 bases lying between them. The CDR3 has 13 amino acids. Per germline, CDR1 SGDLS and CDR2 YYNGEE. Here the CDR3 reads CASAWVVTYEQYF. The DNA of the CDR3 is TGTGCCAGCGCTTGGGTTGTGACCTACGAGCAGTACTTC.

This clonotype has just a few counts. The chain recombines TRBV20-1 with TRBJ2-1; D remains ambiguous. From germline, CDR1 is DFQATT and CDR2 SNEGSKA (reference sequence). This CDR3 is 13 amino acids long. Trimming cost V 3 bases and J 0 bases, with 6 bases left between them. The CDR3 is CSASPSSYNEQFF. CDR3 nucleotide sequence: TGCAGTGCTAGTCCTAGCTCCTACAATGAGCAGTTCTTC.